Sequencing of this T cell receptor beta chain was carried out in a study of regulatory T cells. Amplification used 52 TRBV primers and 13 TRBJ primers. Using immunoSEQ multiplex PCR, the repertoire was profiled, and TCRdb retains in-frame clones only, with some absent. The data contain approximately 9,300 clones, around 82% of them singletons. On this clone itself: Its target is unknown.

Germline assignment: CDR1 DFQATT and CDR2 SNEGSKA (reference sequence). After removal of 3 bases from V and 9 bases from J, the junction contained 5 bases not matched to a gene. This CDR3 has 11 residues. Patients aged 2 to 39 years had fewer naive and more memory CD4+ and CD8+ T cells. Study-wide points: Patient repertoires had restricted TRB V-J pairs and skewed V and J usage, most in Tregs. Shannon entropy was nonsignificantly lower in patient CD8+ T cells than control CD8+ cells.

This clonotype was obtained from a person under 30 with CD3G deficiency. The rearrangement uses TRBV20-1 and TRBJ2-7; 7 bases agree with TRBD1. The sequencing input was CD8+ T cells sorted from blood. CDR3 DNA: TGCAGTGCTAGTATGGGACAGCGGCAGTACTTC. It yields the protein CSASMGQRQYF.